These 10 T cell receptor beta chains share one sample of origin, sequenced in a study of patients and donors after allogeneic stem cell transplantation (dated by TCRdb to about 2020). Library preparation employed RT-PCR. The run used a NextSeq 550. The public sequencing data were trimmed at Q25 with fastp and processed into clonotypes with MiXCR by TCRdb, which kept only in-frame beta chains. Here each entry gathers all rows of one CDR3 protein and keeps the most common genes and DNA. The sample profile shows about a million distinct CDR3 sequences; 18% of them were found once. About 6% of the sample goes to the ten largest clones. Sequencing was performed on blood, either unsorted or a sorted T cell fraction (not recorded which). These receptors were taken from a human donor who was either an allogeneic HSCT recipient or a stem cell or donor lymphocyte infusion donor (not recorded which). It is not recorded whose cells these are; they may come from a transplant donor.

The chain joins TRBV7-9 to TRBJ1-4, with unresolved D. Germline assignment: CDR1 SEHNR and CDR2 FQNEAQ (reference sequence). This CDR3 is 15 amino acids long. The germline V and J ends were trimmed by 1 base and 6 bases, with 12 bases remaining between them. Here the CDR3 reads CASSLVASLHEKLFF. The CDR3, as DNA: TGTGCCAGCAGCTTAGTCGCGTCGTTACATGAAAAACTGTTTTTT.

This clonotype was seen a handful of times. CDR3 residues: CASSYLIGGLTEAFF. CDR3 bases: TGTGCCAGCAGTTACCTAATCGGGGGGTTGACTGAAGCTTTCTTT. V and J are TRBV6-5 and TRBJ1-1; possible D gene TRBD1, 5 bases. CDR1 MNHEY and CDR2 SVGAGI come from the germline V gene. Trimming pared 2 bases from V and 5 bases from J, leaving 15 bases between. The CDR3 is 15 amino acids.

The genes are TRBV5-1 and TRBJ2-3, with TRBD2 matching 12 bases. Germline CDR1 is SGHRS and CDR2 is YFSETQ. V dropped 0 bases and J dropped 4; count of bases not matched to a gene: 9. The CDR3 has 18 amino acids. CDR3 sequence: CASSLASGRALGPDTQYF. CDR3 nucleotide sequence: TGCGCCAGCAGCTTGGCTAGCGGGAGGGCCTTAGGGCCAGATACGCAGTATTTT.

The V gene is TRBV7-2, the J gene TRBJ2-2, with a possible D match to TRBD1 (6 bases). CDR3 length: 15 residues. V was trimmed by 6 bases and J by 0 bases, leaving 11 bases between them. CDR1 and CDR2 (germline): SGHTA, FQGNSA. CDR3 bases: TGTGCCAGCAGGTCGGGACACGCGAACACCGGGGAGCTGTTTTTT. Protein: CASRSGHANTGELFF.

This clonotype was picked up a small number of times. The chain links TRBV20-1 to TRBJ2-2, with D possibly TRBD2 on 5 matching bases. CDR1 is DFQATT and CDR2 is SNEGSKA in the germline V gene (reference sequence). The CDR3 covers 13 residues. This CDR3 is CSTRSVGSGELFF. CDR3 in DNA: TGCAGCACTAGGAGCGTGGGCTCCGGGGAGCTGTTTTTT.

Here the CDR3 DNA reads TGCAGTGCTAGAGAAGGACAGGGACGGGACTATGGCTACACCTTC. It specifies CSAREGQGRDYGYTF. The chain carries TRBV20-1 and TRBJ1-2; the match to TRBD1 covers 8 bases. The CDR3 has 15 residues. CDR1 is DFQATT, CDR2 SNEGSKA, per germline (reference sequence). The V segment lost 0 bases and the J segment 3 bases; nucleotides outside the gene matches: 6.

There are many counts of this clonotype. The J gene is TRBJ2-2, the V gene TRBV9; 7 bases fit TRBD1. The CDR3 has 13 residues. Per germline, CDR1 SGDLS and CDR2 YYNGEE. The V segment lost 5 bases and the J segment 5 bases; nucleotides outside the gene matches: 3. The CDR3 DNA sequence: TGTGCCAGCAGTGCAGGGGGAACCGGGGAGCTGTTTTTT. This encodes CASSAGGTGELFF.

This clonotype was detected only a few times. This chain connects TRBV4-3 to TRBJ2-2; TRBD1 matches at 9 bases. V lost 0 bases and J lost 8; bases outside the gene matches: 10. Germline values: CDR1 LGHNA, CDR2 YSLEER. The CDR3 loop spans 17 amino acids. CDR3 sequence: CASSQERGTGSRGELFF. The CDR3 bases are TGCGCCAGCAGCCAAGAGCGGGGGACAGGGTCGAGGGGGGAGCTGTTTTTT.

V and J are TRBV4-2 and TRBJ2-1, with D perhaps given as TRBD1 or TRBD2 (6 bases each). Germline V gene lookup returns CDR1 LGHNA and CDR2 YNFKEQ. Trimming removed 0 bases at V and 7 bases at J, with 13 bases between. This CDR3 contains 15 residues. The CDR3 nucleotides read TGTGCCAGCAGCCAAGAGGGGAGGAGGGGGAATGAGCAGTTCTTC. Protein product: CASSQEGRRGNEQFF.

This clonotype was found a few times. The chain couples TRBV12-3 or TRBV12-4 to TRBJ1-2; 8 bases agree with TRBD1. This CDR3 is built from 14 residues. The V and J ends lost 6 bases and 3 bases, in that order; junction bases with no gene match: 6. CDR3 in amino acids: CASRRQGWDYGYTF. DNA of the CDR3: TGTGCCAGCAGAAGACAGGGGTGGGACTATGGCTACACCTTC.